This T cell receptor (beta chain) is from a study of blood T cells in healthy people across ages. CDR3 length: 15 amino acids. Primed by a sample-barcoded 5' primer and a J-beta primer mix, a second PCR proceeded for about 6 to 11 cycles. TCRdb re-called the 5' RACE reads through MiXCR, storing one row per CDR3 protein. The sample holds about 800,000 distinct CDR3 sequences, around a quarter seen once. This same sample was also part of a study on T cells of mothers and their children.

J is TRBJ2-3 and V is TRBV12-3 or TRBV12-4, with D possibly being TRBD1 (6 bases). The J call is in doubt because the DNA end fits TRBJ1-5 better. Sequencing was carried out using blood. The receptor's source is a boy aged 5-17 years in good health. The CDR3 DNA reads as TGTGCCAGCAGTCTCGAGGGGGGTTCCACAGATACGCAGCATTTT. It is translated as CASSLEGGSTDTQHF.